These 6 T cell receptor beta chains were all obtained from the same sample, sequenced in a study of CD8 T cells in Susac syndrome. An input of about 0.5 to 1 ug of RNA was subjected to reverse transcription using random hexamers. TCRdb passed the immunoSEQ multiplex PCR reads through MiXCR, listing each CDR3 protein once. The sample lists about 440,000 distinct CDR3 sequences; around 85% were seen once. Sequencing was carried out using CD8+ T cells from PBMCs. The source is a human donor with multiple sclerosis.

This sequence joins TRBV19 and TRBJ2-1, with D maybe TRBD1 (6 bases). The germline CDR1 and CDR2 sequences are LNHDA and SQIVND (reference sequence). The CDR3 runs 14 residues. V was pared by 10 bases and J by 6 bases, with 19 bases between. The CDR3 is CATSYTGTPNEQFF. CDR3 sequence (DNA): TGTGCCACCTCCTATACCGGGACACCCAATGAGCAGTTCTTC.

The genes are TRBV12-5 and TRBJ1-1, with TRBD1 matching over 8 bases. CDR3 length: 14 amino acids. The V gene's germline CDR1 is LGHNT and CDR2 FRNRAP. V shed 2 bases, J shed 6 bases, and the junction held 5 bases outside the gene matches. CDR3 loop: CASGLHRGISEAFF. The CDR3 bases are TGTGCTAGTGGTTTGCACAGGGGGATTTCTGAAGCTTTCTTT.

The J gene is TRBJ2-7, the V gene TRBV7-2; D might be TRBD1 (6 bases). Trimming pared 7 bases from V and 1 base from J, leaving 14 bases between. Germline CDR1 SGHTA, CDR2 FQGNSA. This CDR3 contains 14 residues. The CDR3 nucleotides are TGTGCCAGCAACATTGAAGACAGGTCCTACGAGCAGTACTTC. Translated, it gives CASNIEDRSYEQYF.

The chain has TRBV27 and TRBJ2-7; D may be TRBD2 (7 bases). There are 14 residues in the CDR3. Per the germline V gene, CDR1 is MNHEY and CDR2 is SMNVEV (reference sequence). V shed 5 bases and J shed 5 bases, with 16 bases lying between them. The CDR3 DNA is TGTGCCAGCAGTACCCAAGGGGGGGCCGACGAGCAGTACTTC. Protein product: CASSTQGGADEQYF.

The chain recombines TRBV4-1 with TRBJ1-5; tentative D call: TRBD1 (6 bases). The V end was cut by 1 base, the J end by 4 bases, with 11 bases between. Per germline, CDR1 MGHRA and CDR2 YSYEKL. CDR3 length: 15 amino acids. The CDR3 here is CASSQATGSNQPQHF. CDR3 nucleotide sequence: TGCGCCAGCAGCCAAGCGACAGGATCTAATCAGCCCCAGCATTTT.

The chain joins TRBV11-2 to TRBJ1-4; D is uncertain. Trimming removed 5 bases from V and 8 bases from J, with 12 bases in between. This CDR3 region has 13 residues. Germline CDR1 SGHAT, CDR2 FQNNGV. The CDR3 bases are TGTGCCAGCAGCCCACCACCTAGGGAAAAACTGTTTTTT. Translating it yields CASSPPPREKLFF.